This TCR beta chain came from a study of blood T cell repertoires in COVID-19. As for the study in general: Specimens from acute and convalescent COVID-19 originated in the United States, Italy and Spain. Nucleic acid was either cDNA or gDNA, and it came from T cells, B-cell-depleted T cells, or PBMCs.

There are 14 residues in the CDR3. Deletions cut 1 base from V and 3 bases from J, with 12 bases between. In germline, CDR1 is GTSNPN, CDR2 SVGIG (reference sequence). Repertoires were generated with immunoSEQ multiplex PCR, while TCRdb's copy carries only in-frame clones and drops some. This table holds a few hundred thousand clones, approximately 85% found once. V gene TRBV30 combines with J gene TRBJ1-1; no reliable D call. Sequenced material: PBMCs or T cells enriched from blood (not recorded which). The receptor was derived from a woman between 50 and 59 years old who had recovered from COVID-19. CDR3 loop: CAWSGREEHTEAFF. CDR3 nucleotides: TGTGCCTGGAGTGGGCGGGAGGAGCACACTGAAGCTTTCTTT.